This is a list of T cell receptor beta chains from one sample in a study of blood T cell repertoires in COVID-19. Produced via immunoSEQ multiplex PCR; TCRdb's table is partial and in-frame only. The table includes tens of thousands of clones, around 83% detected once. The sample comprised peripheral blood. The receptors derive from an older man with acute or convalescent COVID-19. Both conserved end residues are part of each CDR3. D genes are given only for firm matches. For some rows the clone size is stated as once, few or many, or as a class when expanded; others skip it.

d_gene,j_gene,abundance,len,v_gene,CDR3nt,CDR3aa
TRBD1,TRBJ1-5,-,16,TRBV4-3,TGCGCCAGCAGCCAAGATGTAGGACAGGGAAGGGGGCCCCAGCATTTT,CASSQDVGQGRGPQHF
TRBD2,TRBJ2-2,once,19,TRBV4-1,TGCGCCAGCAGCCAAGAAGGGCCCAAGGAGCGGGGGAACACCGGGGAGCTGTTTTTT,CASSQEGPKERGNTGELFF
-,TRBJ2-7,many,13,TRBV7-2,TGTGCCAGCAGCTTAGAATCAGGGCTTGAGCAGTACTTC,CASSLESGLEQYF
TRBD1,TRBJ1-4,-,14,TRBV6-2/TRBV6-3,TGTGCCAGCACCCCGGGACAGAATAATGAAAAACTGTTTTTT,CASTPGQNNEKLFF
TRBD2,TRBJ2-3,-,15,TRBV27,TGTGCCAGCGGCGGGCTAGCGGAAAACACAGATACGCAGTATTTT,CASGGLAENTDTQYF
-,TRBJ1-3,-,15,TRBV15,TGTGCCACCAGCAGAGATCTCTCCTCTGGAAACACCATATATTTT,CATSRDLSSGNTIYF
-,TRBJ1-2,-,13,TRBV11-2,TGTGCCAGCAGCGACCTACAGGCGAATGGCTACACCTTC,CASSDLQANGYTF
-,TRBJ1-6,-,13,TRBV7-9,TGTGCCAGCAGGTCTTCAGGGGATTCACCCCTCCACTTT,CASRSSGDSPLHF
TRBD1,TRBJ1-1,-,13,TRBV5-1,TGCGCCAGCAGCCCGGGACAGGACACTGAAGCTTTCTTT,CASSPGQDTEAFF
TRBD1,TRBJ1-1,-,14,TRBV6-5,TGTGCCAGCACCGAACCCCCCCCGGGACAGGGGGCTTTCTTT,CASTEPPPGQGAFF
TRBD1,TRBJ2-5,-,14,TRBV27,TGTGCCAGCAGTAATTCAGGGGGCCCAGAGACCCAGTACTTC,CASSNSGGPETQYF
-,TRBJ1-4,-,18,TRBV6-1,TGTGCCAGCAGTGAAGCCTACTTGGGGGCTGCAACTAATGAAAAACTGTTTTTT,CASSEAYLGAATNEKLFF
-,TRBJ1-5,-,12,TRBV19,TGTGCCAGTAGCAGGGGCGAGAGAGCCCAGCATTTT,CASSRGERAQHF
-,TRBJ2-3,-,14,TRBV5-1,TGCGCCAGCAGCTTGGGGCAGAGCACAGATACGCAGTATTTT,CASSLGQSTDTQYF
-,TRBJ1-3,once,15,TRBV19,TGTGCCAGTAGTACAGGGGTACAATCTGGAAACACCATATATTTT,CASSTGVQSGNTIYF
TRBD2,TRBJ2-5,-,16,TRBV6-5,TGTGCCAGCAGCTACTCGGGGGGACTGTACCAAGAGACCCAGTACTTC,CASSYSGGLYQETQYF
TRBD1,TRBJ1-6,few,16,TRBV2,TGTGCCAGCAGTGAAACGCCAGGGGGCAGGAATTCACCCCTCCACTTT,CASSETPGGRNSPLHF
-,TRBJ1-1,-,14,TRBV19,TGTGCCTCCGGAGGGCGGGCCTCGGACACTGAAGCTTTCTTT,CASGGRASDTEAFF
-,TRBJ1-1,-,13,TRBV7-9,TGTGCCAGCAGCTCCTACTCGAACACTGAAGCTTTCTTT,CASSSYSNTEAFF
TRBD1,TRBJ1-1,few,15,TRBV28,TGTGCCAGCAGTTCCGACAGGGGGAAGTACACTGAAGCTTTCTTT,CASSSDRGKYTEAFF